What follows describes a single TCR beta chain. What it recognizes is unknown. The germline V and J ends were trimmed by 4 bases and 4 bases, with 11 bases remaining between them. CDR1 is LNHDA, CDR2 SQIVND, per germline (reference sequence). The CDR3 loop spans 14 amino acids. The sample is drawn from a study of T cells in Graves' hyperthyroidism and ophthalmopathy. Study context: Peripheral blood samples were taken at initial diagnosis, prior to any treatment. Study-level points and caveats: Also found in blood were most expanded thyroid clonotypes above 0.001.

Amplification yielded TCR beta CDR3 regions, with RNA transcripts as the source. A set of HTBI primers served as the primers for a first-round RT-PCR of the TCR CDR3. TCRdb redid the calling of the multiplex PCR reads with MiXCR, one entry per CDR3 protein. In the table there are some 560,000 distinct CDR3 sequences, 15% to 17% of which are singletons. Sequencing was done on a sample of blood. The sequence derives from a woman younger than 45 with Graves' hyperthyroidism. This chain uses TRBV19 with TRBJ2-1; D tentatively fits TRBD1 or TRBD2 (5 bases each). In nucleotides, the CDR3 is TGTGCCAGTAGTACGGGGCTAACGTACAATGAGCAGTTCTTC. This translates into CASSTGLTYNEQFF.